One and the same sample provided the 18 T cell receptor beta chains below, sequenced in a study of T cells in Graves' hyperthyroidism and ophthalmopathy. The TCR beta CDR3 regions underwent amplification using RNA transcripts as the source. The HTBI primer set drove a first-round RT-PCR of the TCR CDR3. TCRdb used MiXCR to reprocess the multiplex PCR reads, holding one entry per CDR3 protein. The table includes under 350,000 distinct CDR3 sequences, 20% to 25% detected once. The sequencing sample was made of blood. These receptors were obtained from a woman aged 45-65 years with Graves' hyperthyroidism.

This clonotype was detected a few times. The V call is TRBV6-2 or TRBV6-3, the J call TRBJ2-5; 10 bases agree with TRBD2. Losses at the gene ends were 5 bases for V and 4 bases for J; bases not matched to a gene: 7. The CDR3 spans 15 residues. Germline assignment: CDR1 MNHEY and CDR2 SVGEGT. The CDR3 here is CASSPLSSGRETQYF. As DNA, the CDR3 is TGTGCCAGCAGTCCTCTTTCTAGCGGGAGAGAGACCCAGTACTTC.

J is TRBJ1-4 and V is TRBV5-4; 9 positions match TRBD1. Looked up from germline, CDR1 is SGHNT and CDR2 is YYREEE (reference sequence). J lost 4 bases, V lost 4 bases, and 8 bases had no gene match. The CDR3 loop spans 16 amino acids. The CDR3, as DNA: TGTGCCAGCAGCCATGGACAGGGGTTAGATAATGAAAAACTGTTTTTT. Translating it yields CASSHGQGLDNEKLFF. The full variable domain, rest sourced from reference TRBV5-4 and TRBJ1-4, is ETGVTQSPTHLIKTRGQQVTLRCSSQSGHNTVSWYQQALGQGPQFIFQYYREEENGRGNFPPRFSGLQFPNYSSELNVNALELDDSALYLCASSHGQGLDNEKLFFGSGTQLSVL.

This clonotype was seen a few times. This chain joins TRBV7-9 and TRBJ2-6; D possibly matches TRBD1 or TRBD2 (6 bases each). The CDR3 runs 18 residues. CDR1 is SEHNR, CDR2 FQNEAQ, per germline (reference sequence). V shed 0 bases and J shed 2 bases, with 14 bases lying between them. In nucleotides, the CDR3 is TGTGCCAGCAGCTTAGCGTCCAGGGGAGGACCTGGGGCCAACGTCCTGACTTTC. The encoded protein is CASSLASRGGPGANVLTF.

In its sample, this clonotype was seen a few times. This sequence joins TRBV11-3 and TRBJ1-1; 9 nucleotides align to TRBD1. The germline gives CDR1 SGHNT, CDR2 YENEEA. There are 16 residues in the CDR3. V shed 2 bases, J shed 1 base, and the junction held 5 bases outside the gene matches. The CDR3 DNA reads TGTGCCAGCAGCTTACCCTACAGGGGGCGGAACACTGAAGCTTTCTTT. It translates to CASSLPYRGRNTEAFF.

The sample holds many counts of this clonotype. The chain combines TRBV20-1 with TRBJ2-1, with 8 bases fitting TRBD2. Germline lookup yields CDR1 DFQATT and CDR2 SNEGSKA (reference sequence). This CDR3 is built from 15 residues. Losses at the gene ends were 3 bases for V and 5 bases for J; bases not matched to a gene: 9. CDR3 sequence: CSARALGRGDNEQFF. The CDR3 bases are TGCAGTGCTAGGGCGCTCGGGAGGGGCGACAATGAGCAGTTCTTC.

The chain recombines TRBV5-6 with TRBJ1-2; D is perhaps TRBD1 (5 bases). V lost 2 bases and J 7 bases, leaving 15 bases between the germline ends. Germline values: CDR1 SGHDT, CDR2 YYEEEE. The CDR3 runs 14 residues. The CDR3 sequence is CASSFPLLQGGYTF. The CDR3 DNA sequence: TGTGCCAGCAGCTTCCCATTACTTCAGGGTGGCTACACCTTC.

This chain links TRBV7-8 with TRBJ1-5; D might be TRBD1 (5 bases). Trimming cost V 3 bases and J 11 bases, with 17 bases left between them. This CDR3 has 14 amino acids. Germline V CDR1 and CDR2: SGHVS, FQNEAQ. The CDR3: CASSFETDLSAQHF. CDR3 nucleotide sequence: TGTGCCAGCAGCTTTGAGACAGACTTATCCGCCCAGCATTTT.

This chain connects TRBV6-1 to TRBJ2-1; D may be TRBD2 (6 bases). V lost 8 bases and J lost 5, with 13 bases in between. CDR3 size: 13 residues. Germline V gives CDR1 MNHNS, CDR2 SASEGT. CDR3 nucleotide sequence: TGTGCCAGCGGAAGTTGGGGGGACAATGAGCAGTTCTTC. Its translation: CASGSWGDNEQFF.

This clonotype showed up many times. The chain carries TRBV27 and TRBJ1-2, with 9 bases matching TRBD1. The CDR3 consists of 13 residues. J lost 5 bases, V lost 8 bases, and 6 bases had no gene match. Germline CDR1 is MNHEY and CDR2 is SMNVEV (reference sequence). Here the CDR3 reads CASGPGQGYGYTF. The CDR3 DNA follows: TGTGCCAGCGGACCGGGACAGGGTTATGGCTACACCTTC.

This clonotype was detected a few times. At one of its ends the junction is not consistent with the germline gene, which may arise from a read error. The rearrangement uses TRBV2 and TRBJ2-1; 8 nucleotides match TRBD2. Germline V gene lookup returns CDR1 SNHLY and CDR2 FYNNEI. CDR3 length: 15 residues. The CDR3 loop reads CASSDSGGWFNEQSF. The CDR3 nucleotides are TGTGCCAGCAGTGACAGCGGGGGTTGGTTCAATGAGCAGTCCTTC.

The sample holds many counts of this clonotype. V gene TRBV5-1 combines with J gene TRBJ1-4; maybe TRBD1 (6 bases). CDR3 length: 16 amino acids. The germline V gene encodes CDR1 SGHRS and CDR2 YFSETQ. Trimming pared 5 bases from V and 5 bases from J, leaving 19 bases between. In DNA form, the CDR3 reads TGCGCCAGCAGTTCGGGGGCCGAAAGACTAAATGAAAAACTGTTTTTT. Protein sequence: CASSSGAERLNEKLFF.

In this sample, this clonotype turned up many times. The CDR3 DNA reads as TGTGCCAGCAGTCCAGCAAACTCGGGACTAGCGGGGCGAGAGACCCAGTACTTC. Its protein product is CASSPANSGLAGRETQYF. The chain carries TRBV28 and TRBJ2-5; 13 bases agree with TRBD2. The length of the CDR3 is 18 residues. Germline CDR1 MDHEN, CDR2 SYDVKM. Germline trimming cut 5 bases from V and 4 bases from J; bases unmatched to any gene: 13.

The chain couples TRBV9 to TRBJ2-7, with TRBD2 matching 9 bases. Trimming at V came to 0 bases and at J to 7 bases, leaving 11 bases not matched to a gene. There are 16 residues in the CDR3. Looked up from germline, CDR1 is SGDLS and CDR2 is YYNGEE. The CDR3 DNA follows: TGTGCCAGCAGCGTAGAGGGCGGGAGGGCCATCGATGAGCAGTACTTC. As protein: CASSVEGGRAIDEQYF.

This clonotype appeared many times. This sequence joins TRBV30 and TRBJ2-2; no reliable D call. Trimming stripped 6 bases from V and 2 bases from J, with 16 bases between. CDR3 length: 15 amino acids. CDR1 is GTSNPN, CDR2 SVGIG, per germline (reference sequence). The DNA of the CDR3 is TGTGCCTGCGGGTTTGAATCCTTTAACACCGGGGAGCTGTTTTTT. Translated, it gives CACGFESFNTGELFF.

The V call is TRBV9, the J call TRBJ2-7; 7 bases fit TRBD2. The CDR3 is made up of 15 amino acids. CDR1 and CDR2 (germline): SGDLS, YYNGEE. Trimming removed 0 bases from V and 2 bases from J; junction bases left unmatched: 5. The CDR3 sequence: CASSVGASGTYEQYF. The CDR3 nucleotides are TGTGCCAGCAGCGTAGGCGCTAGCGGCACCTACGAGCAGTACTTC. The variable domain in full, completed from reference TRBV9 and TRBJ2-7, reads DSGVTQTPKHLITATGQRVTLRCSPRSGDLSVYWYQQSLDQGLQFLIQYYNGEERAKGNILERFSAQQFPDLHSELNLSSLELGDSALYFCASSVGASGTYEQYFGPGTRLTVT.

This clonotype was counted at least ten times. This sequence joins TRBV19 and TRBJ1-5; TRBD1 is a possible D gene (6 bases). Looked up from germline, CDR1 is LNHDA and CDR2 is SQIVND (reference sequence). The CDR3 contains 15 residues. CDR3 in DNA: TGTGCTTCAGTAGGGGGTGGGGGGGAATTTCAGCCCCAGCATTTT. This gives the protein CASVGGGGEFQPQHF.

In this sample, this clonotype turned up a few times. The rearrangement joins TRBV6-4 to TRBJ2-2; no clear D. The V and J ends lost 0 bases and 2 bases respectively, with 10 bases between them. There are 16 residues in the CDR3. Germline CDR1 reads MRHNA; CDR2 reads SNTAGT. The CDR3 DNA sequence: TGTGCCAGCAGTGACTCACCGTTATTCAACACCGGGGAGCTGTTTTTT. Amino acids: CASSDSPLFNTGELFF.

CDR3 region: CSASRDRAYQPQHF. The CDR3 nucleotides read TGCAGTGCTAGCCGGGACAGGGCTTACCAGCCCCAGCATTTT. V and J are TRBV20-1 and TRBJ1-5, with 9 bases fitting TRBD1. Germline V CDR1 and CDR2: DFQATT, SNEGSKA (reference sequence). Unmatched junction bases numbered 7, after V lost 3 bases and J lost 7 bases. The CDR3 has 14 amino acids.